Listed below are T cell receptor beta chains from one sample, sequenced in a study of PD-1 blockade in mismatch repair-deficient tumors. TCRdb's table, derived via immunoSEQ multiplex PCR, lists solely in-frame clones and lacks some. Altogether around 100,000 clones are present, about 74% being singletons, with the ten largest covering 4.5% to 5.5%. The starting material was peripheral blood, obtained 60 weeks after starting pembrolizumab. The receptors shown here come from an adult with mismatch repair-deficient cancer. Both conserved end residues are part of each CDR3. A D gene is named only where the DNA matches it firmly. Clone sizes are given selectively: once, few, many, or a class where the clone is expanded.

abundance	v_gene	j_gene	d_gene	CDR3nt	CDR3aa
NA	TRBV7-9	TRBJ2-2	NA	TGTGCCAGCAGCCCACCGGGACGCCTGTACGGGGAGCTGTTTTTT	CASSPPGRLYGELFF
NA	TRBV29-1	TRBJ1-1	NA	TGCAGCGTTTTCGGACCCAAGAACACTGAAGCTTTCTTT	CSVFGPKNTEAFF
NA	TRBV5-1	TRBJ2-2	NA	TGCGCCAGCAGCTTAACTATGGGGCGGGACACCGGGGAGCTGTTTTTT	CASSLTMGRDTGELFF
NA	TRBV25-1	TRBJ2-3	TRBD2	TGTGCCAGCAGTGACGCGGGAGAACACACAGATACGCAGTATTTT	CASSDAGEHTDTQYF
NA	TRBV6-1	TRBJ1-4	NA	TGTGCCAGCGAGAGGCAAGGGGGAACTAATGAAAAACTGTTTTTT	CASERQGGTNEKLFF
NA	TRBV18	TRBJ2-1	TRBD2	TGTGCCAGCTCGCCGACCCAGCGGGACCCTTACAATGAGCAGTTCTTC	CASSPTQRDPYNEQFF
NA	TRBV9	TRBJ2-1	TRBD1	TGTGCCAGCAGCGTGCGGACAGGGAGCTCCTACAATGAGCAGTTCTTC	CASSVRTGSSYNEQFF
NA	TRBV7-3	TRBJ2-2	TRBD2	TGTGCCAGCAGCCCCTCGGGCGGGAGGGCCGGGGAGCTGTTTTTT	CASSPSGGRAGELFF
NA	TRBV30	TRBJ2-1	NA	TGTGCCTGGAGTCTAGGTGGCAATGAGCAGTTCTTC	CAWSLGGNEQFF
few	TRBV28	TRBJ1-2	TRBD1	TGTGCCAGAGCCGACAGGGCCGGTGGCTACACCTTC	CARADRAGGYTF
NA	TRBV4-3	TRBJ2-2	NA	TGCGCCAGCAGCCAAGATCCCCCGGACTTAACCGGGGAGCTGTTTTTT	CASSQDPPDLTGELFF
NA	TRBV5-1	TRBJ1-1	NA	TGCGCCAGCAGCTTGTCCAGGGACACTGAAGCTTTCTTT	CASSLSRDTEAFF
once	TRBV27	TRBJ1-2	NA	TGTGCCAGCAGTTCGTTGGGCGGAAGCTTTGGCTACACCTTC	CASSSLGGSFGYTF
few	TRBV5-6	TRBJ1-1	TRBD1	TGTGCCAGCAGCCCGCTCGGGGGAGGACAGGGTGGCCTAAACACTGAAGCTTTCTTT	CASSPLGGGQGGLNTEAFF
NA	TRBV5-1	TRBJ2-6	NA	TGCGCCAGCAGCGCCCAGGCCGGTTCCAACGTCCTGACTTTC	CASSAQAGSNVLTF
NA	TRBV5-1	TRBJ2-1	NA	TGCGCCAGCACACAACGGGATCAGGGTGAGCAGTTCTTC	CASTQRDQGEQFF
NA	TRBV5-1	TRBJ2-7	NA	TGCGCCAGCAGCTCACAGGACTACGAGCAGTACTTC	CASSSQDYEQYF
NA	TRBV29-1	TRBJ2-7	NA	TGCAGCGTTGTAGTACGGGGCAGCTCCTACGAGCAGTACTTC	CSVVVRGSSYEQYF
NA	TRBV6-5	TRBJ2-1	NA	TGTGCCAGCAGTTTTTCGGGGCCCTACAATGAGCAGTTCTTC	CASSFSGPYNEQFF
NA	TRBV6-1	TRBJ1-2	NA	TGTGCCAGCAGCGGGTTTGACAAGGAACACTATGGCTACACCTTC	CASSGFDKEHYGYTF
few	TRBV7-2	TRBJ2-3	NA	TGTGCCAGCAGCCCCAAGTATACCACAGATACGCAGTATTTT	CASSPKYTTDTQYF
NA	TRBV7-2	TRBJ2-1	TRBD2	TGTGCCAGCAGTCCCGGGACTAGTTTAAGCAATGAGCAGTTCTTC	CASSPGTSLSNEQFF
NA	TRBV10-2	TRBJ2-5	NA	TGCGCCAGCAGTGAGTTGGGGTGGGAGACCCAGTACTTC	CASSELGWETQYF
NA	TRBV27	TRBJ2-3	TRBD2	TGTGCCAGCAGTTTAGGGCTAGCGGGATTGTCGGATACGCAGTATTTT	CASSLGLAGLSDTQYF
NA	TRBV19	TRBJ2-1	TRBD2	TGTGCCAGTAGTATAGTAAGCGGGAACTCCTACAATGAGCAGTTCTTC	CASSIVSGNSYNEQFF
NA	TRBV27	TRBJ1-5	NA	TGTGCCAGCAGTCCCCATCGCGGGGCGGGCAATCAGCCCCAGCATTTT	CASSPHRGAGNQPQHF
NA	TRBV4-1	TRBJ2-1	TRBD2	TGCGCCAGCAGCCAAGATAACGGGATTAGCGGGCTAAGCTCCTACAATGAGCAGTTCTTC	CASSQDNGISGLSSYNEQFF
NA	TRBV5-1	TRBJ2-7	NA	TGCGCCAGCAGCTTGGGGGCGGGTGGAGGTTACGAGCAGTACTTC	CASSLGAGGGYEQYF
NA	TRBV7-9	TRBJ2-5	NA	TGTGCCAGCAGCTTATTTGAGCGCCAAGAGACCCAGTACTTC	CASSLFERQETQYF
few	TRBV6-5	TRBJ1-5	NA	TGTGCCAGCAGTCCGACAGGCCTCAATCAGCCCCAGCATTTT	CASSPTGLNQPQHF
NA	TRBV6-1	TRBJ2-7	NA	TGTGCCAGCAGTGAGGGCAGGTCCTACGAGCAGTACTTC	CASSEGRSYEQYF
NA	TRBV7-8	TRBJ1-2	TRBD1	TGTGCCAGCAGCTTTACAGGGGGGGTTAACTATGGCTACACCTTC	CASSFTGGVNYGYTF
NA	TRBV2	TRBJ2-1	NA	TGTGCCAGCAAAGCCGCGAGCGGACCTGCCAATGAGCAGTTCTTC	CASKAASGPANEQFF
few	TRBV30	TRBJ2-6	NA	TGTGCCTGTGACGGATCCTCTGGGGCCAACGTCCTGACTTTC	CACDGSSGANVLTF